The source of this T cell receptor beta chain is a study of cytotoxic CD8 clonotypes in ibrutinib-treated CLL. Produced via immunoSEQ multiplex PCR; TCRdb's table is partial and in-frame only. The sample includes about 270,000 clones, approximately 76% of them seen just once. Frozen PBMC stocks contributed around 1.8 micrograms of genomic DNA to the TCR beta libraries. Germline CDR1 reads SQVTM; CDR2 reads ANQGSEA. The ends were cut back, 3 bases at V and 0 bases at J, with 8 bases in the middle. There are 13 residues in the CDR3. The origin of this receptor is a human donor with chronic lymphocytic leukemia. The sequenced sample was PBMCs, obtained at disease progression, from a patient treated with ibrutinib. The chain couples TRBV29-1 to TRBJ1-1, with unresolved D. The CDR3 reads CSVEESLNTEAFF. Here the CDR3 DNA reads TGCAGCGTTGAGGAGTCGCTGAACACTGAAGCTTTCTTT.